This T cell receptor (beta chain) was captured in a study of regulatory T cells in long-lasting Graves disease. Study outcomes and limitations: With persistent disease, TRBV28, TRBJ1-2 and TRBJ2-5 were the favored segments.

The CDR3 consists of 14 residues. The germline V gene has CDR1 MGHDK and CDR2 SYGVNS. V lost 3 bases and J lost 0, with 7 bases in between. Sample time point: newly diagnosed GD, antithyroid drugs for less than 3 months. From RNA extracted from PBMCs, the TCR library was made. Arm-PCR of CDR3 regions and iRepertoire HTBI primers were used to build TCR beta libraries. Each CDR3 protein gets one entry after TCRdb re-called the multiplex PCR reads with MiXCR. The profile shows 620,000 or so distinct CDR3 sequences, approximately 15% of them singletons. As to this clonotype: The antigen remains unidentified.

The same sample was also studied in work on T cells in Graves' hyperthyroidism and ophthalmopathy.

Specimen: peripheral blood mononuclear cells (PBMCs), collected at new diagnosis, from a patient treated with antithyroid drugs. The TCR comes from a woman aged 25 to 39 with Graves disease. The V gene is TRBV25-1, the J gene TRBJ2-3; perhaps TRBD1 as D (5 bases). The CDR3 DNA reads TGTGCCAGCAGTGAGGGGCGGAGCACAGATACGCAGTATTTT. It translates to CASSEGRSTDTQYF.